The 2 T cell receptor beta chains reported below all come from one sample, sequenced in a study of T cells expressing NK-cell markers. TCRdb re-called the 5' RACE reads and gives one entry per CDR3 protein, without DNA. Reported are a few hundred thousand distinct CDR3 sequences; the ten largest clones contain almost 1.5%. The sample was blood T cells: a sorted CD56 or NKG2C T cell subset, CD4+ or CD8+ T cells, or bulk PBMC T cells (not recorded which). The source of these receptors is a woman in her fifties or sixties in good health.

The genes are TRBV7-9 and TRBJ1-4; with no DNA, the TCRdb D assignment of TRBD1 cannot be verified. The CDR3 totals 16 residues. Per the germline V gene, CDR1 is SEHNR and CDR2 is FQNEAQ (reference sequence). CDR3 sequence reads: CASSLGDRTSYEKLFF.

The chain recombines TRBV6-5 with TRBJ2-1; with no DNA, the TCRdb D assignment of TRBD2 cannot be verified. CDR1 and CDR2 (germline): MNHEY, SVGAGI. The CDR3 loop spans 17 amino acids. CDR3 protein: CASSYVGGGRSGNEQFF.